This T cell receptor beta chain was documented in a study of cytomegalovirus exposure and HLA in healthy donors. The CDR3 has 11 amino acids. Germline V gives CDR1 SGHRS, CDR2 YFSETQ. V lost 2 bases and J lost 8, with 5 bases in between. The method was immunoSEQ multiplex PCR; TCRdb's version includes in-frame clones alone and lacks a portion of them. The data show about 190,000 clones, approximately 80% seen once. This clone is a singleton in its sample. The chain recombines TRBV5-1 with TRBJ2-1, with D unresolved. The sample comprised PBMCs. This TCR came from a man younger than 35 in good health and CMV-seropositive. CDR3 bases: TGCGCCAGCAGCTTAACGGATGAGCAGTTCTTC. Protein product: CASSLTDEQFF.